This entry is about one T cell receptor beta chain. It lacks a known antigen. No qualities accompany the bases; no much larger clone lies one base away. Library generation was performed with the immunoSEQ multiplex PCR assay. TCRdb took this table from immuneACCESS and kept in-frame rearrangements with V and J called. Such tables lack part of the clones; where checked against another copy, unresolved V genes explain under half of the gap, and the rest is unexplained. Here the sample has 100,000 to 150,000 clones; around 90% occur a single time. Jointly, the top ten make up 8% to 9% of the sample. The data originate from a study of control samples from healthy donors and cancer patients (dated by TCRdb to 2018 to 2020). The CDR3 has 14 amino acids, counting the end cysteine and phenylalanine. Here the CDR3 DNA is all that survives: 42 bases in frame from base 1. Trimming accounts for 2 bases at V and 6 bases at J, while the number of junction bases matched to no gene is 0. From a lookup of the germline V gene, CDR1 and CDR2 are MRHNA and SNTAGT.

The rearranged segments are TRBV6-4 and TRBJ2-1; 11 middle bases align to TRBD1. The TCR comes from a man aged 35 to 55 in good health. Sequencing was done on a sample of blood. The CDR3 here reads CASSDGTGGNEQFF. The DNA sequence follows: TGTGCCAGCAGTGACGGGACAGGGGGCAATGAGCAGTTCTTC.